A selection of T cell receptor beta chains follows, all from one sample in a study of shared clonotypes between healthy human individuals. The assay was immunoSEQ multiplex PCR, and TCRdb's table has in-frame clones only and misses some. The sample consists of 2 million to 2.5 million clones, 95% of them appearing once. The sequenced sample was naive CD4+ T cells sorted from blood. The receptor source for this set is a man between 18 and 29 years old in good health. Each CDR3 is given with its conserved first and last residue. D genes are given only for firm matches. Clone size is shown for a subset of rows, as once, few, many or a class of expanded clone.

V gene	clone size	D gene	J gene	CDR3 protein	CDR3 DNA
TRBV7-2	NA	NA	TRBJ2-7	CASSLQRTYEQYF	TGTGCCAGCAGTTTACAGAGGACCTACGAGCAGTACTTC
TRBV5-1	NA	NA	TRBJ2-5	CASSRTGMGFETQYF	TGCGCCAGCAGCCGCACAGGGATGGGTTTCGAGACCCAGTACTTC
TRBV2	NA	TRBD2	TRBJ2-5	CASRLAVGETQYF	TGTGCCAGCAGGCTAGCGGTGGGGGAGACCCAGTACTTC
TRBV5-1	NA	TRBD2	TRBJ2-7	CASSTTGTSSSYEQYF	TGCGCCAGCAGCACAACCGGGACTAGCAGTTCCTACGAGCAGTACTTC
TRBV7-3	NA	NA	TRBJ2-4	CASSLTQGNIQYF	TGTGCCAGCAGCTTAACCCAGGGAAACATTCAGTACTTC
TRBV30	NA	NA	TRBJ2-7	CAWSVQQVYEQYF	TGTGCCTGGAGTGTACAACAGGTCTACGAGCAGTACTTC
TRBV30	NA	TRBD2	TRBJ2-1	CAWSVTSGGYNEQFF	TGTGCCTGGAGTGTAACCAGCGGGGGGTACAATGAGCAGTTCTTC
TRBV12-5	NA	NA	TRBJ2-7	CASGFSGIFYEQYF	TGTGCTAGTGGTTTTTCCGGGATTTTCTACGAGCAGTACTTC
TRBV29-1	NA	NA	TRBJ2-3	CSAQAESTDTQYF	TGCAGCGCTCAAGCGGAGAGCACAGATACGCAGTATTTT
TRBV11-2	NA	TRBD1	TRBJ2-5	CASSQGAGVWETQYF	TGTGCCAGCAGCCAGGGGGCCGGGGTTTGGGAGACCCAGTACTTC
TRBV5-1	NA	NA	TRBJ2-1	CASSFGGVGNNEQFF	TGCGCCAGCAGCTTCGGGGGAGTAGGGAACAATGAGCAGTTCTTC
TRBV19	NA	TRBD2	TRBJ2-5	CASSILAGGRETQYF	TGTGCCAGTAGTATACTAGCGGGGGGGCGTGAGACCCAGTACTTC
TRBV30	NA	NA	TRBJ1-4	CAWSADIREKLFF	TGTGCCTGGAGCGCGGACATTCGGGAAAAACTGTTTTTT
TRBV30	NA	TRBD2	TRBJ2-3	CAWSAARTSSGGTDTQYF	TGTGCCTGGAGTGCCGCGCGGACTAGTTCCGGGGGCACAGATACGCAGTATTTT
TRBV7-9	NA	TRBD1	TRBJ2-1	CASSPGPGTAINEQFF	TGTGCCAGCAGCCCGGGTCCCGGGACAGCGATCAATGAGCAGTTCTTC
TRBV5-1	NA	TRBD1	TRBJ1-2	CASSASTGGNYGYTF	TGCGCCAGCAGCGCTTCTACAGGGGGCAACTATGGCTACACCTTC
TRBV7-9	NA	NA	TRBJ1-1	CASSSARGSAEAFF	TGTGCCAGCAGCTCCGCCAGGGGTTCGGCTGAAGCTTTCTTT
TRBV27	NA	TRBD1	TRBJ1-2	CASSPGTGRYGYTF	TGTGCCAGCAGTCCAGGGACAGGGAGATATGGCTACACCTTC
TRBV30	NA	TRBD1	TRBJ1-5	CACTPGQGPSNQPQHF	TGTGCCTGCACACCGGGACAGGGTCCCAGCAATCAGCCCCAGCATTTT
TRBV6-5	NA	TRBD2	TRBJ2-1	CASRATSGRAGEQFF	TGTGCCAGCAGAGCAACTAGCGGGAGGGCGGGTGAGCAGTTCTTC
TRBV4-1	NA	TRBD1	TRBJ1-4	CASSSETGVKVGLFF	TGCGCCAGCAGCTCGGAGACAGGGGTGAAGGTGGGACTGTTTTTT
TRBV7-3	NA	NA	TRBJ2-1	CASSLGLIGVNEQFF	TGTGCCAGCAGCTTGGGACTCATTGGGGTCAATGAGCAGTTCTTC
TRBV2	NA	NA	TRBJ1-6	CASSQLANSPLHF	TGTGCCAGCAGTCAATTGGCTAATTCACCCCTCCACTTT
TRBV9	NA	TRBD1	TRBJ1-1	CASSSTGTVTTEAFF	TGTGCCAGCAGCTCCACCGGGACAGTAACCACTGAAGCTTTCTTT
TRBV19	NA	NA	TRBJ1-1	CASSMDYDTEAFF	TGTGCCAGTAGTATGGACTACGACACTGAAGCTTTCTTT
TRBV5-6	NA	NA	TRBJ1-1	CASSLGLGPNTEAFF	TGTGCCAGCAGCTTGGGGTTAGGGCCGAACACTGAAGCTTTCTTT
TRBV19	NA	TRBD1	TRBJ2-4	CASSPNKGQGVTKNIQYF	TGTGCCAGTAGTCCTAACAAAGGACAGGGGGTGACCAAAAACATTCAGTACTTC
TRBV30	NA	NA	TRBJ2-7	CAWRATGTYEQYF	TGTGCCTGGAGAGCGACAGGTACCTACGAGCAGTACTTC
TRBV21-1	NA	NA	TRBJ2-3	CASSPRQGGTDTQYF	TGTGCCAGCAGCCCCCGACAGGGTGGCACAGATACGCAGTATTTT
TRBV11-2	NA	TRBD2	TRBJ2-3	CASSLGLAGAKYF	TGTGCCAGCAGCTTAGGACTAGCGGGAGCAAAGTATTTT
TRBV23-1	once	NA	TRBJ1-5	CASTQRMPPDQPQHF	TGCGCCAGCACCCAGAGGATGCCGCCGGATCAGCCCCAGCATTTT
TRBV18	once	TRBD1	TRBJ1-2	CASSPGTGGHYGYTF	TGTGCCAGCTCACCTGGGACAGGGGGACACTATGGCTACACCTTC
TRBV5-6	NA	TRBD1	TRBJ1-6	CASRYGTGNNSPLHF	TGTGCCAGCCGCTACGGGACAGGGAACAATTCACCCCTCCACTTT
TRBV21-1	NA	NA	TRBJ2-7	CASSNATYEQYF	TGTGCCAGCAGTAACGCCACCTACGAGCAGTACTTC
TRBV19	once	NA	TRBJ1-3	CASIRTGSYSGNTIYF	TGTGCCAGCATCCGAACGGGGTCATACTCTGGAAACACCATATATTTT
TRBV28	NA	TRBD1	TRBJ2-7	CASSLNRGRSYEQYF	TGTGCCAGCAGCCTCAACAGGGGACGATCCTACGAGCAGTACTTC
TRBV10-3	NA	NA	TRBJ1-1	CARRQHMNTEAFF	TGTGCCAGAAGACAGCACATGAACACTGAAGCTTTCTTT
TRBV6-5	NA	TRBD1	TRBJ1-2	CASSDPGQGIYGYTF	TGTGCCAGCAGCGACCCGGGACAGGGTATTTATGGCTACACCTTC